This T cell receptor (beta chain) originates from a study of cytomegalovirus exposure and HLA in healthy donors. Across the whole study: HLA-typed donors were the source of about 81 million unique TCRs held in an early data release.

This clone has a single count. CDR1 and CDR2 from the germline V gene are LGHNA and YNFKEQ. This CDR3 comprises 19 residues. The V gene lost 0 bases and the J gene lost 3 bases, with 22 bases spanning the gap. The PCR had 60 Vbeta and 13 Jbeta primers. Assay used: immunoSEQ multiplex PCR; TCRdb lists only in-frame clones, some missing. The repertoire holds fewer than 250,000 clones, with 77% as singletons. Input material: PBMCs. The chain couples TRBV4-2 to TRBJ2-3; D is undetermined. The sequence was obtained from a woman aged 25 to 39 in good health and CMV-seropositive. DNA of the CDR3: TGTGCCAGCAGCCAAGACCCCTTAAAAGCGCGCGCCCGGACAGATACGCAGTATTTT. Translating it yields CASSQDPLKARARTDTQYF.